Below are 12 T cell receptor beta chains sequenced from a single sample in a study of immune heterogeneity within non-small cell lung tumors. Multiplex PCR employing 32 V and 13 J primers generated amplicons of the TCR beta CDR3. TCRdb redid the calling of the multiplex PCR reads with MiXCR, one entry per CDR3 protein. The table records around 4,100 distinct CDR3 sequences, less than 25% of them present only once. For each sample, template was around 650 ng of bulk tumor genomic DNA. Every primary tumor yielded several biopsies, spaced far apart, that were taken during surgery. Patients underwent curative surgery for untreated, newly diagnosed non-small cell lung cancer. Sequencing input: lung tumor tissue. The receptor source for this set is a man aged 50 or older with non-small cell lung cancer.

In the case of this clonotype: The junction differs from germline at one of its ends, possibly a read error. This chain joins TRBV7-9 and TRBJ2-7, with 7 bases lining up with TRBD1. The germline V gene encodes CDR1 SEHNR and CDR2 FQNEAQ (reference sequence). CDR3 length: 16 residues. The CDR3 coding sequence is TGTGCCAGCGACCGTGGGGGACAGCCTGACTCCTGCGAGCAGTACTTC. It yields the protein CASDRGGQPDSCEQYF.

In its sample, this clonotype is medium-sized. CDR3 in DNA: TGTGCCATCAGTGCCACTAGCGGCACCTACGAGCAGTACTTC. Translation: CAISATSGTYEQYF. This rearrangement joins TRBV10-3 to TRBJ2-7, with TRBD2 identical over 8 bases. This CDR3 spans 14 amino acids. Germline trimming cut 4 bases from V and 2 bases from J; bases unmatched to any gene: 4. Germline V lookup: CDR1 ENHRY, CDR2 SYGVKD.

The chain combines TRBV7-9 with TRBJ2-7; 8 nucleotides align to TRBD1. The CDR3 length is 13 residues. From germline, CDR1 is SEHNR and CDR2 FQNEAQ (reference sequence). V lost 8 bases and J lost 3; bases outside the gene matches: 6. In nucleotides, the CDR3 is TGTGCCAGCTACGGGACAGGTTTCTACGAGCAGTACTTC. Protein: CASYGTGFYEQYF.

This clonotype is termed medium-sized. This CDR3 is CASNRDVTGYTEAFF. DNA for the CDR3: TGTGCCAGTAACCGGGACGTAACTGGATACACTGAAGCTTTCTTT. The genes are TRBV19 and TRBJ1-1; maybe TRBD1 (5 bases). V lost 7 bases and J 3 bases, leaving 18 bases between the germline ends. Germline loops: CDR1 LNHDA, CDR2 SQIVND (reference sequence). The CDR3 loop spans 15 amino acids.

In its sample, this clonotype ranks as medium-sized (0.01 to 0.1%). V is TRBV9 and J is TRBJ2-2; 11 nucleotides agree with TRBD2. This CDR3 has 16 amino acids. Germline trimming cut 0 bases from V and 7 bases from J; bases unmatched to any gene: 5. Germline V gives CDR1 SGDLS, CDR2 YYNGEE. The CDR3 coding sequence is TGTGCCAGCAGCGTAGGGCTAGCGGGAGGAGGCGGGGAGCTGTTTTTT. Amino acid sequence: CASSVGLAGGGGELFF. Full variable domain (rest looked up from reference TRBV9 and TRBJ2-2): DSGVTQTPKHLITATGQRVTLRCSPRSGDLSVYWYQQSLDQGLQFLIQYYNGEERAKGNILERFSAQQFPDLHSELNLSSLELGDSALYFCASSVGLAGGGGELFFGEGSRLTVL.

Relative to its sample, this clonotype is medium-sized. This chain joins TRBV2 and TRBJ2-3; tentative D call: TRBD1 (7 bases). The V end lost 3 bases, the J end lost 6 bases, and 13 bases lay between the germline ends. Germline-derived CDR1 and CDR2 are SNHLY and FYNNEI. The length of the CDR3 is 14 residues. The CDR3 DNA sequence: TGTGCCAGCAGTGACCGGAGGGGGCAGGATACGCAGTATTTT. This codes for CASSDRRGQDTQYF.

Of note for this clonotype: This may be a read error, as it is one base from a much larger clone. The V gene is TRBV4-1, the J gene TRBJ2-1; TRBD1 matches at 8 bases. The CDR3 has 16 residues. V lost 3 bases, J lost 4 bases, and 8 bases stayed unmatched. The germline gives CDR1 MGHRA, CDR2 YSYEKL. CDR3 loop: CASSQSRTGLYNEQFF. The CDR3 DNA sequence: TGCGCCAGCAGCCAGTCCCGGACAGGGCTATACAATGAGCAGTTCTTC.

This clonotype qualifies as medium-sized. This rearrangement joins TRBV6-1 to TRBJ2-6; D remains ambiguous. There are 19 residues in the CDR3. Germline V gene data show CDR1 as MNHNS and CDR2 as SASEGT. V lost 5 bases to trimming and J lost 0 bases, with 20 bases between them. In DNA, the CDR3 is TGTGCCAGCAGTTCGAACAGAGCCATACTTGACTCTGGGGCCAACGTCCTGACTTTC. It is translated as CASSSNRAILDSGANVLTF.

On this clonotype itself: Since a much larger clone is just one base distant, this may be a read error. The chain recombines TRBV6-2 or TRBV6-3 with TRBJ2-2; TRBD1 agrees at 10 bases. The CDR3 covers 15 residues. CDR1 and CDR2 from the germline V gene are MNHEY and SVGEGT. The CDR3 sequence: CDSTDGTGDTGELFF. CDR3 DNA: TGTGACAGCACCGACGGGACAGGGGACACCGGGGAGCTGTTTTTT.

This clonotype was seen more than once but under ten times. This may be a read error: a much more frequent sequence differs by one nucleotide. The V and J genes are TRBV28 and TRBJ1-1, with D hard to call. The CDR3 is made up of 14 amino acids. V was shortened by 6 bases and J by 0 bases, with 11 bases between the two germline ends. Germline CDR1 MDHEN, CDR2 SYDVKM. CDR3 nucleotides: TGTGCCAGCAGAGCGATATCCATGAACACTGAAGCTTTCTTT. Encoded protein: CASRAISMNTEAFF.

This clonotype was detected many times. The chain uses TRBV20-1 and TRBJ2-5; 9 bases are a match to TRBD2. The CDR3 length is 15 residues. The germline V gene has CDR1 DFQATT and CDR2 SNEGSKA (reference sequence). With V trimmed by 3 bases and J by 2 bases, 7 bases remained unmatched. DNA for the CDR3: TGCAGTGCTAGTACAGCGGGGGGCATTCAAGAGACCCAGTACTTC. Translated: CSASTAGGIQETQYF.

The chain recombines TRBV5-1 with TRBJ2-7, with 7 bases identical to TRBD2. The V gene end was trimmed by 2 bases and the J gene end by 3 bases; junction bases not matched to a gene: 14. The CDR3 covers 17 residues. Germline V gives CDR1 SGHRS, CDR2 YFSETQ. The CDR3 nucleotides read TGCGCCAGCAGCTTAGGAGCGGGAAGGCACAAGGACTACGAGCAGTACTTC. Translating gives CASSLGAGRHKDYEQYF.